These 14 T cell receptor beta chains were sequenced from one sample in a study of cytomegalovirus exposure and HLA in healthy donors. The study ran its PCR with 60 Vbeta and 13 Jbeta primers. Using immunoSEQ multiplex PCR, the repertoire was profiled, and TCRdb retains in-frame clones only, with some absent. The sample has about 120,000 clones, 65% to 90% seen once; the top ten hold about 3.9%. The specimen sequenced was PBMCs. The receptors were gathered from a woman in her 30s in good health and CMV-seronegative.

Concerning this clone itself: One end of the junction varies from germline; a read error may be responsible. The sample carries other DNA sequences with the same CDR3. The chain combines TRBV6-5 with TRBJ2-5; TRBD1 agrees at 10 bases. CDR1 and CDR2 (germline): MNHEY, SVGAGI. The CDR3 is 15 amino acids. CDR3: CASSYTGQGSETQYF. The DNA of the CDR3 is TGTGCCAGCAGTTACACGGGACAGGGGTCAGAGACCCAATACTTC.

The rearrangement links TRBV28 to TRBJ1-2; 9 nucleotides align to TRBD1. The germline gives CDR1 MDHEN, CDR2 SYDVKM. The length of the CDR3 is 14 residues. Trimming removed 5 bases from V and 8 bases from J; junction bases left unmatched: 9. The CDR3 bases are TGTGCCAGCAGTGTCCCGGGACAGGGTGTCGGCTACACCTTC. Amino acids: CASSVPGQGVGYTF.

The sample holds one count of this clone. CDR3 region: CAIPGGAGENEQYF. As DNA, the CDR3 is TGTGCCATCCCGGGGGGGGCGGGAGAGAACGAGCAGTACTTC. The rearrangement joins TRBV6-5 to TRBJ2-7, with 8 bases that match TRBD2. From germline, CDR1 is MNHEY and CDR2 SVGAGI. The ends lost 10 bases at V and 5 bases at J; junction bases unmatched: 13. The CDR3 totals 14 residues.

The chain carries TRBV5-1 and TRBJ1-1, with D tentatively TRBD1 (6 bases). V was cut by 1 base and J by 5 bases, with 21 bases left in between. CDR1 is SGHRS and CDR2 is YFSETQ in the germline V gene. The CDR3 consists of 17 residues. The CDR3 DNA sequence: TGCGCCAGCAGCTTGTCTCCGGGGGGCCTCTCTGGGACTGAAGCTTTCTTT. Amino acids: CASSLSPGGLSGTEAFF.

CDR3 sequence (DNA): TGTGCCAGCAGTCCCCCCGAGAATGAGCAGTTCTTC. This codes for CASSPPENEQFF. V is TRBV28 and J is TRBJ2-1; D not certain. CDR3 size: 12 residues. Germline V CDR1 and CDR2: MDHEN, SYDVKM. Trimming took 5 bases from V and 7 from J, leaving 9 bases between them. The entire variable domain, with the rest obtained from reference TRBV28 and TRBJ2-1, is as follows: DVKVTQSSRYLVKRTGEKVFLECVQDMDHENMFWYRQDPGLGLRLIYFSYDVKMKEKGDIPEGYSVSREKKERFSLILESASTNQTSMYLCASSPPENEQFFGPGTRLTVL.

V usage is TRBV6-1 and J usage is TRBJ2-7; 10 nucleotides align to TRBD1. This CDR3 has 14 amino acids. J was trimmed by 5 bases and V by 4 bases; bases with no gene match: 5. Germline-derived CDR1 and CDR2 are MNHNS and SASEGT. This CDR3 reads CASSGDRGGDEQYF. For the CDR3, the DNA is TGTGCCAGCAGTGGGGACAGGGGAGGAGACGAGCAGTACTTC.

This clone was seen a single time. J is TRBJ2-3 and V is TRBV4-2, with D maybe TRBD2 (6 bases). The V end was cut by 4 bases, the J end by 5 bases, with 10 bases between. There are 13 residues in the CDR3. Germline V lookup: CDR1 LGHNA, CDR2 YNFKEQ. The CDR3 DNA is TGTGCCAGCAGCCCGGGGGTGGGAGATACGCAGTATTTT. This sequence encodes CASSPGVGDTQYF.

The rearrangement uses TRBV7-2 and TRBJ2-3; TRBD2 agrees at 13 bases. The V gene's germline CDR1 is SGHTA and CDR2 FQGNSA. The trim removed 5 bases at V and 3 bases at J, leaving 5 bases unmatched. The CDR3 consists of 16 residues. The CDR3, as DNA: TGTGCCAGCAGCCAACGACTAGCGGGAGGAACAGATACGCAGTATTTT. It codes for CASSQRLAGGTDTQYF.

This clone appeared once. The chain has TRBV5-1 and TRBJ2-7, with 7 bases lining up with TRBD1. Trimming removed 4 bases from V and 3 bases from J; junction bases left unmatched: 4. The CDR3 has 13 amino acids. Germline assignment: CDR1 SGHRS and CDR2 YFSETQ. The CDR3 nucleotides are TGCGCCAGCAGCGGGGACAGCAACTACGAGCAGTACTTC. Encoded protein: CASSGDSNYEQYF.

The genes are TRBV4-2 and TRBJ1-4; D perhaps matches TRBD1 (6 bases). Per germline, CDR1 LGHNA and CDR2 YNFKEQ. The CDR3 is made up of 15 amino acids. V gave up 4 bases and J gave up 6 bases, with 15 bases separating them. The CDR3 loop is CASSRRQAVDEKLFF. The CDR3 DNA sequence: TGTGCCAGCAGCCGACGACAGGCGGTTGATGAAAAACTGTTTTTT.

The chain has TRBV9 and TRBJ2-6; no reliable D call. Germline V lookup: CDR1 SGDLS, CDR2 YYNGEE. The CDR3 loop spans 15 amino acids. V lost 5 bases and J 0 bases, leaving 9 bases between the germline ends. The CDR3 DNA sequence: TGTGCCAGCAGTCATAAACACTCTGGGGCCAACGTCCTGACTTTC. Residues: CASSHKHSGANVLTF.

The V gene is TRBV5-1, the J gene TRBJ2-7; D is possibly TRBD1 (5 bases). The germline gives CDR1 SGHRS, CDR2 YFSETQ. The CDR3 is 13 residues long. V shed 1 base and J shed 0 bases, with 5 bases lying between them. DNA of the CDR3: TGCGCCAGCAGCTTGACAGGCTCCTACGAGCAGTACTTC. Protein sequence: CASSLTGSYEQYF.

The CDR3 protein is CASSRREDVMNEQFF. DNA of the CDR3: TGTGCCAGCAGTCGGCGGGAGGACGTCATGAATGAGCAGTTCTTC. The gene calls are TRBV14 and TRBJ2-1, with TRBD2 identical over 8 bases. The CDR3 covers 15 residues. The germline V gene encodes CDR1 SGHDN and CDR2 FVKESK. Trimming removed 6 bases from V and 7 bases from J; junction bases left unmatched: 11.

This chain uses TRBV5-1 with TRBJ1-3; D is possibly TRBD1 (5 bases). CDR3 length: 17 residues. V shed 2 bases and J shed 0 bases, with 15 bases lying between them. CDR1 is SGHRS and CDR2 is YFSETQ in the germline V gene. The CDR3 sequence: CASSFKPQQVSGNTIYF. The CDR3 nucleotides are TGCGCCAGCAGCTTCAAGCCCCAACAGGTCTCTGGAAACACCATATATTTT.